These 12 T cell receptor beta chains originate from one sample sequenced in a study of shared clonotypes between healthy human individuals. Clones were read by immunoSEQ multiplex PCR, and TCRdb kept only the in-frame ones, dropping some. The sample comprises some 550,000 clones, almost 97% of which are singletons, and approximately 0.057% rests with the top ten. The sample was naive CD4+ T cells sorted from blood. The subset here: CD45RA+ positively selected. These TCRs come from a woman aged 25 to 39 in good health.

This chain uses TRBV5-8 with TRBJ2-2, with TRBD1 matching 9 bases. CDR1 and CDR2 (germline): SGHTS, YDEGEE. The trim removed 5 bases at V and 0 bases at J, leaving 5 bases unmatched. The CDR3 spans 16 residues. CDR3 loop: CASSNHRGPNTGELFF. The CDR3 DNA sequence: TGTGCCAGCAGTAATCACAGGGGGCCGAACACCGGGGAGCTGTTTTTT.

The chain couples TRBV6-1 to TRBJ1-6; D call uncertain. Germline assignment: CDR1 MNHNS and CDR2 SASEGT. The CDR3 length is 13 residues. Trimming took off 3 bases at V and 10 bases at J, with 10 bases between the two ends. The DNA of the CDR3 is TGTGCCAGCAGTGAGCCCTCGAAATCACCCCTCCACTTT. Its protein is CASSEPSKSPLHF.

V usage is TRBV28 and J usage is TRBJ2-7, with TRBD2 as a possible D gene (6 bases). The CDR3 spans 15 residues. Between the trimmed V and J ends, which lost 6 bases and 0 bases, there was a span of 15 bases. Germline CDR1 is MDHEN and CDR2 is SYDVKM. CDR3 sequence (DNA): TGTGCCAGCAGCCTGGGAGGACCCCCCTCCTACGAGCAGTACTTC. Translating gives CASSLGGPPSYEQYF.

The V and J genes are TRBV5-1 and TRBJ2-2, with D maybe TRBD1 (5 bases). Germline V gene sequence: CDR1 SGHRS, CDR2 YFSETQ. The CDR3 is 15 residues long. V lost 4 bases and J lost 8, with 18 bases in between. CDR3 sequence reads: CASSTWTDQGGELFF. CDR3 DNA: TGCGCCAGCAGCACCTGGACCGACCAGGGTGGGGAGCTGTTTTTT.

V is TRBV30 and J is TRBJ1-5; 7 bases map to TRBD1. Looked up from germline, CDR1 is GTSNPN and CDR2 is SVGIG (reference sequence). With V trimmed by 3 bases and J by 1 base, 15 bases remained unmatched. The CDR3 runs to 18 residues. This CDR3 is CAWSPLIQGGRSNQPQHF. CDR3 in DNA: TGTGCCTGGAGCCCACTTATTCAGGGGGGGAGAAGCAATCAGCCCCAGCATTTT.

The chain has TRBV28 and TRBJ1-1; 9 positions match TRBD1. The CDR3 sequence is 13 residues long. In germline, CDR1 is MDHEN, CDR2 SYDVKM. V dropped 5 bases and J dropped 4; count of bases not matched to a gene: 2. This chain's CDR3 is CASSVTGGTEAFF. Written as DNA, the CDR3 is TGTGCCAGCAGTGTGACAGGGGGCACTGAAGCTTTCTTT.

This clone has just one count. The CDR3 loop reads CASTPLAGGPYEQYF. Here the CDR3 DNA reads TGCGCCAGCACCCCTCTGGCGGGAGGGCCTTACGAGCAGTACTTC. The chain has TRBV5-1 and TRBJ2-7; 9 nucleotides line up with TRBD2. The CDR3 spans 15 residues. Germline V gives CDR1 SGHRS, CDR2 YFSETQ. J lost 4 bases, V lost 6 bases, and 11 bases had no gene match.

The rearrangement links TRBV19 to TRBJ2-3; 10 nucleotides line up with TRBD1. The CDR3 totals 16 residues. The trim removed 6 bases at V and 1 base at J, leaving 7 bases unmatched. Germline V gene lookup returns CDR1 LNHDA and CDR2 SQIVND (reference sequence). The DNA of the CDR3 is TGTGCCAGTAGCCTCTCCGGGACAGGGGGCACAGATACGCAGTATTTT. This encodes CASSLSGTGGTDTQYF.

This CDR3 is CASSSYRGFQYF. CDR3 DNA sequence: TGTGCCAGCAGCAGCTACAGGGGTTTTCAGTACTTC. The rearrangement uses TRBV14 and TRBJ2-4; the match to TRBD1 covers 7 bases. The CDR3 is made up of 12 amino acids. V lost 5 bases, J lost 11 bases, and 6 bases stayed unmatched. Germline CDR1 SGHDN, CDR2 FVKESK.

This chain joins TRBV9 and TRBJ2-3, with 7 bases fitting TRBD2. The junction had 6 bases not matched to a gene; V was cut back by 0 bases and J by 8 bases. Per the germline V gene, CDR1 is SGDLS and CDR2 is YYNGEE. The CDR3 runs to 14 residues. The CDR3 DNA follows: TGTGCCAGCAGCGTAGAAGGGACTACGAGTACGCAGTATTTT. This sequence encodes CASSVEGTTSTQYF.

The chain links TRBV18 to TRBJ2-1; 12 bases map to TRBD2. V was pared by 1 base and J by 9 bases, with 7 bases of the junction left unmatched. The CDR3 has 16 amino acids. Looked up from germline, CDR1 is KGHSH and CDR2 is LQKENI. CDR3 residues: CASSPLLAGGPGEQFF. CDR3 bases: TGTGCCAGCTCACCACTGCTAGCGGGAGGGCCCGGTGAGCAGTTCTTC.

J is TRBJ1-1 and V is TRBV6-1; D is ambiguous. The ends were cut back, 4 bases at V and 1 base at J, with 7 bases in the middle. CDR3 length: 13 amino acids. Germline assignment: CDR1 MNHNS and CDR2 SASEGT. CDR3 in amino acids: CASSANRNTEAFF. CDR3 in DNA: TGTGCCAGCAGTGCTAACAGGAACACTGAAGCTTTCTTT.